This T cell receptor (beta chain) stems from a study of T-cell reconstitution after alpha-beta-depleted transplantation in children. The study's findings and limits: Reportedly, roughly two months post-transplant, alpha-beta T cells arose from several hundred expanded graft clones.

As for this clonotype: Antigen unknown.

As it was prepared, the TCRbeta library received unique molecular identifiers. TCRdb ran MiXCR on the PCR reads and lists one entry per CDR3 protein. The sample holds about 310,000 distinct CDR3 sequences, more than 20% seen once. The CDR3 spans 13 residues. V was pared by 2 bases and J by 5 bases, with 9 bases between. The source is a male patient younger than 18 who had a stem cell transplant for acute lymphoblastic leukemia, so the T cells may come from the graft donor. This specimen was PBMCs, mostly from graft donor cells, taken 180 days after TCRalphabeta/CD19-depleted stem cell transplant. The chain carries TRBV12-3 or TRBV12-4 and TRBJ2-5, with D maybe TRBD2 (5 bases). Here the CDR3 DNA reads TGTGCCAGCAGTTTAAGACTACGGGAGACCCAGTACTTC. This translates into CASSLRLRETQYF.